Listed below are T cell receptor beta chains from one sample, sequenced in a study of blood T cell repertoires in COVID-19. The data were produced by immunoSEQ multiplex PCR, yet TCRdb's version contains in-frame clones alone and is incomplete. Of roughly 430,000 clones detected, roughly 87% appear once; the ten largest clones hold approximately 2.1%. Sequences were obtained from PBMCs or T cells enriched from blood (not recorded which). These receptors were obtained from a woman in her forties with acute COVID-19. Both conserved end residues are part of each CDR3. Each record gives: V gene, clone size, J gene, D gene, CDR3 protein, CDR3 DNA. The D gene is left open where the match is weak. For some rows the clone size is stated as once, few or many, or as a class when expanded; others skip it.

TRBV19	.	TRBJ1-1	.	CASSPNRGSGRRTEAFF	TGTGCCAGTAGTCCGAATAGGGGGTCCGGGCGGCGGACTGAAGCTTTCTTT
TRBV11-2	.	TRBJ2-2	TRBD1	CASITTGGRELFF	TGTGCCAGCATCACTACAGGGGGCAGGGAGCTGTTTTTT
TRBV5-1	.	TRBJ1-1	TRBD1	CASSEGTGLTEAFF	TGCGCCAGCAGCGAGGGGACAGGGTTGACTGAAGCTTTCTTT
TRBV7-9	.	TRBJ2-7	.	CASSLSVPYEQYF	TGTGCCAGCAGCTTATCTGTCCCCTACGAGCAGTACTTC
TRBV12-3/TRBV12-4	.	TRBJ1-5	.	CASGTGVAQPQHF	TGTGCCAGCGGAACGGGGGTGGCGCAGCCCCAGCATTTT
TRBV5-8	.	TRBJ1-1	.	CASSFQGIEAFF	TGTGCCAGCAGCTTTCAGGGTATTGAAGCTTTCTTT
TRBV5-1	.	TRBJ2-3	TRBD2	CASSSGLLQLAGGTDTQYF	TGCGCCAGCAGCTCTGGACTCCTACAACTAGCGGGGGGCACAGATACGCAGTATTTT
TRBV3-1/TRBV3-2	few	TRBJ1-3	.	CASSLFYSGNTIYF	TGTGCCAGCAGCCTCTTTTACTCTGGAAACACCATATATTTT
TRBV10-3	.	TRBJ1-1	TRBD1	CAIKDRADTEAFF	TGTGCCATCAAGGACAGGGCGGACACTGAAGCTTTCTTT
TRBV2	.	TRBJ1-3	.	CASSVTGNTIYF	TGTGCCAGCAGTGTTACTGGAAACACCATATATTTT
TRBV5-1	once	TRBJ2-5	.	CASSRGHQETQYF	TGCGCCAGCAGTAGGGGTCACCAAGAGACCCAGTACTTC
TRBV13	.	TRBJ2-3	TRBD1	CASSLTGTGGNTQYF	TGTGCCAGCAGCCTAACCGGGACAGGGGGCAATACGCAGTATTTT
TRBV19	.	TRBJ1-5	.	CAALRNQPQHF	TGTGCCGCACTACGCAATCAGCCCCAGCATTTT
TRBV9	.	TRBJ1-1	TRBD1	CASSVNTVGGLNTEAFF	TGTGCCAGCAGCGTCAATACAGTAGGGGGCCTGAACACTGAAGCTTTCTTT
TRBV6-5	.	TRBJ2-5	TRBD1	CASSSGDRGEETQYF	TGTGCCAGCAGTTCGGGGGACAGGGGTGAAGAGACCCAGTACTTC
TRBV7-9	.	TRBJ1-2	.	CASSLAQTTSYGYTF	TGTGCCAGCAGCTTAGCACAGACCACCTCTTATGGCTACACCTTC
TRBV19	.	TRBJ1-2	.	CAANRGRGYGYTF	TGTGCAGCAAATAGGGGCAGGGGCTATGGCTACACCTTC
TRBV7-9	.	TRBJ2-1	TRBD1	CASSPTDRGSLNEQFF	TGTGCCAGCAGCCCGACGGACAGGGGCTCCCTCAATGAGCAGTTCTTC
TRBV7-6	.	TRBJ2-5	.	CASSSTLRTGSEETQYF	TGTGCCAGCAGCTCAACCCTAAGGACTGGGTCAGAAGAGACCCAGTACTTC
TRBV10-3	.	TRBJ2-7	.	CAISESISRYEQYF	TGTGCCATCAGTGAGTCGATTTCCAGGTACGAGCAGTACTTC
TRBV19	.	TRBJ2-5	.	CASSEWTGNQETQYF	TGTGCCAGTAGCGAATGGACGGGGAACCAAGAGACCCAGTACTTC
TRBV5-1	.	TRBJ1-2	TRBD1	CASTQEDRGYGYTF	TGCGCCAGCACCCAAGAGGACAGGGGCTATGGCTACACCTTC
TRBV29-1	.	TRBJ2-2	.	CSVKPGSSGGELFF	TGCAGCGTAAAGCCGGGGTCCTCAGGAGGGGAGCTGTTTTTT
TRBV11-2	.	TRBJ1-6	.	CASSESTPSDNSPLHF	TGTGCCAGCAGCGAGTCGACACCATCGGATAATTCACCCCTCCACTTT
TRBV5-8	.	TRBJ2-5	.	CASSLVRGRGETQYF	TGTGCCAGCAGCTTGGTCAGAGGAAGGGGAGAGACCCAGTACTTC
TRBV18	.	TRBJ1-2	TRBD1	CASSEGTGYGYTF	TGTGCCAGCTCAGAAGGGACAGGCTATGGCTACACCTTC
TRBV5-4	.	TRBJ2-7	TRBD1	CASSPVTGATYEQYF	TGTGCCAGCAGCCCAGTAACAGGGGCTACCTACGAGCAGTACTTC
TRBV10-3	.	TRBJ2-6	.	CATIDRTSGANVLTF	TGTGCCACGATCGACAGGACCTCTGGGGCCAACGTCCTGACTTTC
TRBV7-8	once	TRBJ2-7	TRBD2	CASSLGGGGFVSYEQYF	TGTGCCAGCAGCTTAGGGGGCGGGGGTTTTGTCTCCTACGAGCAGTACTTC
TRBV18	.	TRBJ2-6	.	CASSPPVARAGANVLTF	TGTGCCAGCTCACCACCAGTCGCGCGGGCAGGGGCCAACGTCCTGACTTTC
TRBV29-1	once	TRBJ2-7	TRBD1	CSVATGQGAYEQYF	TGCAGCGTAGCTACGGGACAGGGGGCCTACGAGCAGTACTTC
TRBV12-3/TRBV12-4	few	TRBJ1-2	.	CASSMDSYGYTF	TGTGCCAGCAGCATGGACAGCTATGGCTACACCTTC
TRBV5-1	.	TRBJ2-2	TRBD2	CASSLERGVNTGELFF	TGCGCCAGCAGCTTGGAGCGGGGGGTGAACACCGGGGAGCTGTTTTTT